This TCR beta chain appears in the sequencing data of a study of a mutant IDH1 vaccine in newly diagnosed glioma. Across the whole study: Before enrollment, patients got radiotherapy alone, temozolomide alone, or mostly the combination.

The CDR3 length is 15 residues. In germline, CDR1 is LNHDA, CDR2 SQIVND (reference sequence). Trimming cost V 5 bases and J 0 bases; bases outside gene matches: 6. Time point in this sample: baseline, week 1 (first vaccination visit). Treatment noted: pre-vaccination baseline after standard-of-care therapy. Donors harbored newly found WHO grade 3 or 4 IDH1-mutant, ATRX-lost astrocytomas. The method was immunoSEQ multiplex PCR; TCRdb's version includes in-frame clones alone and lacks a portion of them. The repertoire includes around 89,000 clones, about 83% of them detected once, and 7.4% sits in the top ten.

The gene calls are TRBV19 and TRBJ1-1; 7 bases fit TRBD1. This receptor was taken from a woman in her forties or fifties with glioma. This material consisted of PBMCs, taken from a glioma patient treated with radiotherapy, temozolomide or both. CDR3 nucleotide sequence: TGTGCCAGTAGTGTCACCGGGACAGTGAACACTGAAGCTTTCTTT. Residues: CASSVTGTVNTEAFF.